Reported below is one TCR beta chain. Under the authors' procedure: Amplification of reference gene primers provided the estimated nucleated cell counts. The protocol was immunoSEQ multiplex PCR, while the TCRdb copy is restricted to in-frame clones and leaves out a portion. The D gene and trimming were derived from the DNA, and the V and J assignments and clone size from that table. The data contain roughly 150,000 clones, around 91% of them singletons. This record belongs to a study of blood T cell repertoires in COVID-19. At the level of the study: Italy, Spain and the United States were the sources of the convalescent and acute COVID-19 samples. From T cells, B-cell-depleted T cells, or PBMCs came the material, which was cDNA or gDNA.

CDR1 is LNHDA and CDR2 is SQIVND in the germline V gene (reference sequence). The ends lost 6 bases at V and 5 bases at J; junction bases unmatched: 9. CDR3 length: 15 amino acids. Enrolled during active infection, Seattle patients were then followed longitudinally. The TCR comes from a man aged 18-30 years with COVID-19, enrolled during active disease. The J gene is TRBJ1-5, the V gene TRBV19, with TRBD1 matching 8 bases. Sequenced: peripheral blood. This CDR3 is CASRTTGVVDQPQHF. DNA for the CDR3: TGTGCCAGTAGGACGACAGGGGTGGTAGATCAGCCCCAGCATTTT.